This is a list of T cell receptor beta chains from one sample in a study of shared clonotypes between healthy human individuals. Profiling relied on immunoSEQ multiplex PCR, and the TCRdb table lists in-frame clones only, not all of them. The sample consists of fewer than 100,000 clones, roughly two thirds of them appearing once. Sequenced input: memory CD8+ T cells sorted from blood. The receptors derive from a man aged 25-45 years in good health. CDR3s include the opening cysteine and the closing phenylalanine or tryptophan. The D gene is left open where the match is weak. The size field is filled for only some rows; it gives once, few, many or a size class.

v_call,j_call,d_call,clone_size,cdr3_nt,cdr3_aa
TRBV5-4,TRBJ1-2,-,few,TGTGCCAGCAACCCCCCCGGGGCCTATGGCTACACCTTC,CASNPPGAYGYTF
TRBV5-6,TRBJ2-2,TRBD2,-,TGTGCCAGCAGCGAAACTCTAGGGAGGGGCACCGGGGAGCTGTTTTTT,CASSETLGRGTGELFF
TRBV4-1,TRBJ2-1,-,-,TGCGCCAGCAGCGGTTTAGGGGGCAATGAGCAGTTCTTC,CASSGLGGNEQFF
TRBV11-2,TRBJ1-1,-,-,TGTGCCAGCAGCTTATCCGCGGGGCAGGCCCCGTACACTGAAGCTTTCTTT,CASSLSAGQAPYTEAFF
TRBV27,TRBJ2-1,TRBD2,few,TGTGCCAGCAGTTTGGGGACTAGCGGGACTGGTGAGCAGTTCTTC,CASSLGTSGTGEQFF
TRBV2,TRBJ2-7,-,-,TGTGCCAGCGGAAAATACGAGCAGTACTTC,CASGKYEQYF
TRBV29-1,TRBJ2-1,TRBD2,-,TGCAGCGTTGAAGATCCCCCCGGGACTAGCGGAATTGGGGAGCAGTTCTTC,CSVEDPPGTSGIGEQFF
TRBV7-2,TRBJ2-6,-,once,TGTGCCAGCAGCAACCTTTGGGGGGACAGCTCTGGGGCCAACGTCCTGACTTTC,CASSNLWGDSSGANVLTF
TRBV21-1,TRBJ1-2,-,few,TGTGCCAGCAGCACCCGACAGGGCCGGAACTATGGCTACACCTTC,CASSTRQGRNYGYTF
TRBV30,TRBJ2-7,-,-,TGTGCCTGGAGCATACTGACTGACGGGGAGCAGTACTTC,CAWSILTDGEQYF
TRBV7-9,TRBJ2-7,TRBD2,-,TGTGCCAGCAGCTTTTCGCGGGGGTACGAGCAGTACTTC,CASSFSRGYEQYF
TRBV18,TRBJ1-2,-,once,TGTGCCAGCTCAGATCCCGCGGATGGCTACACCTTC,CASSDPADGYTF
TRBV6-1,TRBJ2-1,-,-,TGTGCCAGCAACCAGTATTATGAGCAGTTCTTC,CASNQYYEQFF
TRBV28,TRBJ2-7,-,few,TGTGCCAGCAGCGGACCAGGGGAAAGGAACTACGAGCAGTACTTC,CASSGPGERNYEQYF
TRBV7-3,TRBJ2-1,-,-,TGTGCCAGCAGCTTAACGTCCGCCAATGAGCAGTTCTTC,CASSLTSANEQFF
TRBV11-3,TRBJ2-7,-,-,TGTGCCACGGGGGTTTCTTCGGTCCACGAGCAGTACTTC,CATGVSSVHEQYF
TRBV4-3,TRBJ1-4,TRBD1,-,TGCGCCAGCAGCCAAGAATGGGACAGGCCTCGGGAACTGTTTTTT,CASSQEWDRPRELFF
TRBV28,TRBJ2-4,-,-,TGTGCCAGCAGTCTGGAACTGGTAGCCAAAAACATTCAGTACTTC,CASSLELVAKNIQYF
TRBV6-5,TRBJ2-1,TRBD1,-,TGTGCCAGCAGTCCCGGGACAGGGGGATATCAGCAGTTCTTC,CASSPGTGGYQQFF
TRBV11-2,TRBJ2-1,TRBD2,-,TGTGCCAGCAGCTTAGTTGTAGGACTAGCCTACAATGAGCAGTTCTTC,CASSLVVGLAYNEQFF
TRBV10-1,TRBJ2-1,TRBD2,few,TGCGCCACCCAGCGGGGGGGCTCCTACAATGAGCAGTTCTTC,CATQRGGSYNEQFF
TRBV27,TRBJ2-7,TRBD1,few,TGTGCCAGCAGTTTATCCCCGACAGGGAGCCGCGAGCAGTACTTC,CASSLSPTGSREQYF
TRBV7-4,TRBJ2-2,-,-,TGTGCCAGCAGCACCTATAACACCGGGGAGCTGTTTTTT,CASSTYNTGELFF
TRBV6-6,TRBJ2-1,-,-,TGTGCCAGCAGCCCCGGCTCCTACAATGAGCAGTTCTTC,CASSPGSYNEQFF
TRBV14,TRBJ2-5,-,few,TGTGCCAGCAGCCAAGATGGGGCACGGGACGGGCGTGAGACCCAGTACTTC,CASSQDGARDGRETQYF
TRBV9,TRBJ2-7,-,-,TGTGCCAGCAGCGTAGCTTCGGACGGGTTGGCCTCCTACGAGCAGTACTTC,CASSVASDGLASYEQYF
TRBV25-1,TRBJ2-7,TRBD2,-,TGTGCCAGCAGTGCCAAAACCCCCCGAGCGGGAGAAACCCTCGAGCAGTACTTC,CASSAKTPRAGETLEQYF
TRBV28,TRBJ1-1,-,-,TGTGCCAGCAGTTTTGGATGGGGGGGTACTGAAGCTTTCTTT,CASSFGWGGTEAFF
TRBV6-4,TRBJ2-2,-,-,TGTGCCAGCAGCCGAGAACCAAACACCGGGGAGCTGTTTTTT,CASSREPNTGELFF
TRBV28,TRBJ1-5,TRBD1,few,TGTGCCAGCAGAGGTTCAGGGGGGGCTCTGATTAATCAGCCCCAGCATTTT,CASRGSGGALINQPQHF
TRBV27,TRBJ1-2,TRBD1,-,TGTGCCAGCAGTCCGTACTACTACCGGGACAGCCCGCATGGCTACACCTTC,CASSPYYYRDSPHGYTF
TRBV29-1,TRBJ2-7,-,-,TGCAGCGTTCGACTTGACGCTCGCTACGAGCAGTACTTC,CSVRLDARYEQYF
TRBV7-2,TRBJ1-2,TRBD1,-,TGTGCGACTTGGGGACAGGCACCTGACTATGGCTACACCTTC,CATWGQAPDYGYTF
TRBV18,TRBJ2-1,-,-,TGTGCCAGCTCACCCGGCAGATCAGGGGCCAATGAGCAGTTCTTC,CASSPGRSGANEQFF
TRBV7-2,TRBJ1-5,TRBD1,-,TGTGCCAGCAGCTTAATGGGGACAGGGCTCAATCAGCCCCAGCATTTT,CASSLMGTGLNQPQHF
TRBV28,TRBJ1-2,-,-,TGTGCCAGCAGTTCGGGGAGCTTAGTGGGGGGCTACACCTTC,CASSSGSLVGGYTF
TRBV7-2,TRBJ2-2,-,few,TGTGCCAGCAGCTTAAACAGCGGCGCGAACACCGGGGAGCTGTTTTTT,CASSLNSGANTGELFF
TRBV28,TRBJ2-5,TRBD2,-,TGTGCCAGCAGGCCAGCGGGACTAGCGGGAGGGCCTCTTGGTGGAGAGACCCAGTACTTC,CASRPAGLAGGPLGGETQYF
TRBV19,TRBJ1-2,-,-,TGTGCCAGTAGTCCGGAGGCAGGTGGGGGCTATGGCTACACCTTC,CASSPEAGGGYGYTF
TRBV7-9,TRBJ2-2,-,-,TGTGCCAGCATCAAGAAGAGATCCGGGCAGGGTGTCACCGGGGAGCTGTTTTTT,CASIKKRSGQGVTGELFF
TRBV25-1,TRBJ1-5,-,-,TGTGCCAGCAGTGAGGCCGGGCTGAGCAATCAGCCCCAGCATTTT,CASSEAGLSNQPQHF
TRBV9,TRBJ2-3,TRBD2,once,TGTGCCAGCAGCGTATGGACTAGCGGGAGACCTAGCACAGATACGCAGTATTTT,CASSVWTSGRPSTDTQYF
TRBV20-1,TRBJ2-1,-,-,TGCAGTGCTAGTCCCGACAATGAGCAGTTCTTC,CSASPDNEQFF
TRBV11-2,TRBJ2-1,-,-,TGTGCCAGCAGCTTTTACGGGAGTGGCGCTGAGCAGTTCTTC,CASSFYGSGAEQFF
TRBV19,TRBJ1-1,TRBD1,-,TGTGCCAGTAGTCCCCGACAGGGGTTTGAAGCTTTCTTT,CASSPRQGFEAFF
TRBV6-5,TRBJ2-7,TRBD1,-,TGTGCCAGCAGTTTTTCTGCCGGGACAGGGAACGACGAGCAGTACTTC,CASSFSAGTGNDEQYF
TRBV7-9,TRBJ2-1,-,-,TGTGCCAGCAGCTTATCGGAGTCCTCCTACAATGAGCAGTTCTTC,CASSLSESSYNEQFF
TRBV7-8,TRBJ1-4,-,few,TGTGCCAGCAGCCGGGCTCGTTTAGCTAATGAAAAACTGTTTTTT,CASSRARLANEKLFF
TRBV5-1,TRBJ1-1,TRBD1,-,TGCGCCAGCAGCTTACAGGGGTGGACTGAAGCTTTCTTT,CASSLQGWTEAFF
TRBV7-6,TRBJ2-5,-,-,TGTGCCAGCAGCGGTGACCAAGAGACCCAGTACTTC,CASSGDQETQYF
TRBV5-1,TRBJ2-1,TRBD2,-,TGCGCCAGCAGCCCGACTAGCGGCACCTACAATGAGCAGTTCTTC,CASSPTSGTYNEQFF
TRBV27,TRBJ2-7,-,-,TGTGCCAGCAAGTCGACGGACTCCTACGAGCAGTACTTC,CASKSTDSYEQYF
TRBV11-2,TRBJ2-1,TRBD1,-,TGCGCCAGCAGCGAGAAGGACAGGGGGGGTTACAATGAGCAGTTCTTC,CASSEKDRGGYNEQFF
TRBV6-4,TRBJ2-2,-,-,TGTGCCAGCAGTGACAGGGCTGACACCGGGGAGCTGTTTTTT,CASSDRADTGELFF
TRBV6-1,TRBJ2-6,-,few,TGTGCCAGCAGTGAACAGGACTCTGGGGCCAACGTCCTGACTTTC,CASSEQDSGANVLTF
TRBV7-8,TRBJ2-7,TRBD2,once,TGTGCCAGCAGCTTAGCGCCCCCGGCTAGCGGAGCCTACGAGCAGTACTTC,CASSLAPPASGAYEQYF
TRBV20-1,TRBJ1-2,-,-,TGCAGTGCTAGAGATGTATATGGCTACACCTTC,CSARDVYGYTF
TRBV11-2,TRBJ1-2,TRBD1,few,TGTGCCAGCAGCGCAACGACAGGGGGTGGCTATGGCTACACCTTC,CASSATTGGGYGYTF